This T cell receptor beta chain was captured by sequencing in a study of blood T cells in healthy people across ages. Findings of the study overall: The long-lived group displayed more naive CD4+ cells, plus higher diversity, than the aged donors did.

The CDR3 has 15 amino acids. CDR1 is SNHLY, CDR2 FYNNEI, per germline. With 5 bases removed from V and 3 bases from J, the gap between germline ends came to 17 bases. A J-beta primer mix and a sample-barcoded 5' primer were used in a second PCR of about 7 to 12 cycles. One entry per CDR3 protein, called by TCRdb with MiXCR from the 5' RACE reads. The sample carries almost 1 million distinct CDR3 sequences, 51% recorded once. Only one count was recorded for this clonotype. Its specificity is unknown. The study recruited healthy Caucasian donors from Russia who were aged about 6 to 95. The TCR originated in a woman aged 60-70 years in good health. The V and J genes are TRBV2 and TRBJ2-7, with D maybe TRBD1 (6 bases). The sample was blood. This CDR3 reads CASSPGHRVNYEQYF. The CDR3 DNA reads as TGTGCCAGCAGTCCGGGACACCGGGTCAACTACGAGCAGTACTTC.